The present T cell receptor (beta chain) was sequenced within a study of CD8 T cells in ankylosing spondylitis. The study's findings and limits: A TCR beta motif of about 8 highly homologous variants seemed to mark ankylosing spondylitis blood.

The sample holds many counts of this clonotype. As yet, its antigen is unknown. Quantitative 5'-RACE with molecular barcodes generated TCR beta libraries. MiXCR, applied by TCRdb to the 5' RACE reads, yields one record per CDR3 protein. The sample has tens of thousands of distinct CDR3 sequences, under 7.5% seen once; the top ten hold approximately 5%. The CDR3 has 14 amino acids. V lost 6 bases to trimming and J lost 3 bases; unmatched junction nucleotides: 7. Per the germline V gene, CDR1 is DFQATT and CDR2 is SNEGSKA (reference sequence). This sequence joins TRBV20-1 and TRBJ1-3; TRBD1 matches at 8 bases. The source is a male donor with ankylosing spondylitis. The sample comprised synovial fluid, either unsorted or a sorted T cell fraction (not recorded which). CDR3 sequence reads: CSAIDRGFGNTIYF. CDR3 nucleotides: TGCAGTGCGATAGACAGGGGATTTGGAAACACCATATATTTT.